These 27 T cell receptor beta chains were all obtained from the same sample, sequenced in a study of T cell changes during pregnancy in multiple sclerosis. TCRdb keeps only in-frame clones here, not all; method: immunoSEQ multiplex PCR. The table includes 90,000 to 120,000 clones, just under 95% detected once. Source: peripheral blood, taken in the third trimester of pregnancy. These receptors came from a female donor in good health, enrolled as a control in a pregnancy study.

This chain joins TRBV20-1 and TRBJ1-2, with D hard to call. This CDR3 region has 10 residues. V gave up 5 bases and J gave up 7 bases, with 8 bases separating them. The germline V gene encodes CDR1 DFQATT and CDR2 SNEGSKA (reference sequence). The CDR3 DNA reads as TGCAGTGCTGAGGAGGGTGGCTACACCTTC. It translates to CSAEEGGYTF.

V is TRBV5-4 and J is TRBJ2-1, with D unclear. The V and J ends lost 5 bases and 9 bases respectively, with 15 bases between them. The CDR3 loop spans 13 amino acids. Germline V CDR1 and CDR2: SGHNT, YYREEE (reference sequence). CDR3 DNA: TGTGCCAGCAGTTCCACCCACGGCGGTGAGCAGTTCTTC. Protein product: CASSSTHGGEQFF.

The chain has TRBV7-3 and TRBJ2-7; TRBD1 matches 9 bases. The CDR3 loop spans 16 amino acids. The V gene end was trimmed by 2 bases and the J gene end by 3 bases; junction bases not matched to a gene: 8. The germline gives CDR1 SGHTA, CDR2 FQGTGA. Here the CDR3 reads CASSLEAGTGNYEQYF. As DNA, the CDR3 is TGTGCCAGCAGCTTAGAGGCCGGGACAGGGAACTACGAGCAGTACTTC.

The chain recombines TRBV7-2 with TRBJ1-3; 8 positions agree with TRBD1. This CDR3 has 15 amino acids. In germline, CDR1 is SGHTA, CDR2 FQGNSA. Germline trimming cut 3 bases from V and 2 bases from J; bases unmatched to any gene: 3. CDR3 coding DNA: TGTGCCAGCAGCTTCCGGGGACAGGCTGGAAACACCATATATTTT. The encoded protein is CASSFRGQAGNTIYF.

DNA of the CDR3: TGCGCCAGCAGGCCAGGGCAGACGAGCGCAACAGACGAGCAGTACTTC. Its translation: CASRPGQTSATDEQYF. The chain is built from TRBV5-1 and TRBJ2-7, with a possible D match to TRBD1 (5 bases). CDR1 is SGHRS and CDR2 is YFSETQ in the germline V gene. CDR3 size: 16 residues. V was clipped by 5 bases and J by 5 bases, with 23 bases between them.

The CDR3 DNA reads as TGTGCCAGCAGCCCCCGTAGAGTAGCGGTAATGGATGAGCAGTTCTTC. This codes for CASSPRRVAVMDEQFF. The chain is built from TRBV9 and TRBJ2-1, with a possible D match to TRBD2 (6 bases). This CDR3 region has 16 residues. Trimming removed 4 bases from V and 8 bases from J, with 22 bases in between. Germline CDR1 and CDR2: SGDLS and YYNGEE.

This sequence joins TRBV5-1 and TRBJ2-2, with 7 bases identical to TRBD1. This CDR3 has 16 residues. After removal of 2 bases from V and 7 bases from J, the junction contained 11 bases not matched to a gene. Germline CDR1 and CDR2: SGHRS and YFSETQ. The CDR3 spells CASSFVDRAWGGELFF. CDR3 DNA: TGCGCCAGCAGCTTCGTAGACAGGGCCTGGGGCGGGGAGCTGTTTTTT.

V gene TRBV5-5 combines with J gene TRBJ1-5; D uncertain. The CDR3 is made up of 17 amino acids. V was trimmed by 4 bases and J by 7 bases, leaving 24 bases between them. The V gene's germline CDR1 is SGHKS and CDR2 YYEKEE (reference sequence). The CDR3 DNA sequence: TGTGCCAGCAGCCCCGATTATACAGAATTACGTTGGCAGCCCCAGCATTTT. Translation gives CASSPDYTELRWQPQHF.

The chain combines TRBV9 with TRBJ1-2, with 9 bases identical to TRBD1. V gave up 5 bases and J gave up 7 bases; unmatched junction bases: 9. CDR1 and CDR2 (germline): SGDLS, YYNGEE. CDR3 size: 14 residues. CDR3 sequence reads: CASSSGTGHAGYTF. The CDR3 coding sequence is TGTGCCAGCAGTTCTGGGACAGGGCATGCTGGCTACACCTTC.

The V and J genes are TRBV5-4 and TRBJ2-3; 10 positions agree with TRBD1. The ends lost 4 bases at V and 1 base at J; junction bases unmatched: 3. The CDR3 has 15 residues. Germline CDR1 reads SGHNT; CDR2 reads YYREEE (reference sequence). CDR3 protein: CASSGGTGGTDTQYF. CDR3 DNA: TGTGCCAGCAGCGGCGGGACAGGGGGCACAGATACGCAGTATTTT.

A single count supports this clone. The V call is TRBV7-2, the J call TRBJ1-1; 7 bases are a match to TRBD1. J lost 4 bases, V lost 4 bases, and 6 bases had no gene match. The germline V gene encodes CDR1 SGHTA and CDR2 FQGNSA. The CDR3 extends over 14 amino acids. CDR3 nucleotide sequence: TGTGCCAGCAGCTGGGACAGCCCTCTCACTGAAGCTTTCTTT. Protein sequence: CASSWDSPLTEAFF.

The V gene is TRBV6-5, the J gene TRBJ1-2, with 7 bases that match TRBD1. Germline CDR1 and CDR2: MNHEY and SVGAGI. After removal of 5 bases from V and 1 base from J, the junction contained 1 base not matched to a gene. The CDR3 totals 13 residues. The CDR3 protein is CASSRDSNYGYTF. The CDR3 region has the DNA TGTGCCAGCAGTCGGGACAGTAACTATGGCTACACCTTC.

V gene TRBV15 combines with J gene TRBJ1-1; D is possibly TRBD1 (6 bases). The V and J ends lost 0 bases and 2 bases respectively, with 10 bases between them. CDR1 and CDR2 from the germline V gene are LNHNV and YYDKDF (reference sequence). The CDR3 totals 15 residues. The DNA for the CDR3 is TGTGCCACCAGCAGAGATCTGACAGGCAACACTGAAGCTTTCTTT. This translates into CATSRDLTGNTEAFF.

This rearrangement joins TRBV6-5 to TRBJ1-2; TRBD1 matches at 9 bases. The J segment lost 3 bases and the V segment lost 4 bases, leaving 3 bases of the junction unmatched. Germline assignment: CDR1 MNHEY and CDR2 SVGAGI. The CDR3 totals 14 residues. The CDR3 protein is CASSLGQGDYGYTF. The CDR3 DNA is TGTGCCAGCAGTTTGGGACAGGGAGACTATGGCTACACCTTC.

The gene calls are TRBV4-2 and TRBJ1-5; D is undetermined. Germline loops: CDR1 LGHNA, CDR2 YNFKEQ. This CDR3 spans 16 amino acids. With 4 bases removed from V and 0 bases from J, the gap between germline ends came to 13 bases. Written as DNA, the CDR3 is TGTGCCAGCAGCCCCCACGCGGCGGATAGCAATCAGCCCCAGCATTTT. Translation: CASSPHAADSNQPQHF.

The rearrangement joins TRBV30 to TRBJ2-5; the D gene is possibly TRBD1 (5 bases). Germline V gene lookup returns CDR1 GTSNPN and CDR2 SVGIG (reference sequence). The CDR3 consists of 13 residues. V lost 2 bases to trimming and J lost 1 base, with 8 bases between them. DNA of the CDR3: TGTGCCTGGAGTTGGACAACCCAAGAGACCCAGTACTTC. It codes for CAWSWTTQETQYF.

This sequence joins TRBV7-8 and TRBJ2-5; TRBD2 might be the D (5 bases). The V end was cut by 4 bases, the J end by 0 bases, with 6 bases between. Germline CDR1 SGHVS, CDR2 FQNEAQ. The CDR3 runs to 13 residues. For the CDR3, the DNA is TGTGCCAGCAGCTCGGGGTACCAAGAGACCCAGTACTTC. Amino acid sequence: CASSSGYQETQYF. The entire variable domain, with the rest obtained from reference TRBV7-8 and TRBJ2-5, is as follows: GAGVSQSPRYKVAKRGQDVALRCDPISGHVSLFWYQQALGQGPEFLTYFQNEAQLDKSGLPSDRFFAERPEGSVSTLKIQRTQQEDSAVYLCASSSGYQETQYFGPGTRLLVL.

This rearrangement joins TRBV6-1 to TRBJ1-1; D unclear. Germline V gene data show CDR1 as MNHNS and CDR2 as SASEGT. Trimming stripped 6 bases from V and 4 bases from J, with 6 bases between. The CDR3 covers 11 residues. The DNA for the CDR3 is TGTGCCAGCAGGTATCCCACTGAAGCTTTCTTT. Encoded protein: CASRYPTEAFF.

The chain combines TRBV7-6 with TRBJ2-7; 11 bases match TRBD1. This CDR3 is built from 16 residues. Trimming at V came to 1 base and at J to 5 bases, leaving 7 bases not matched to a gene. Germline values: CDR1 SGHVS, CDR2 FNYEAQ. The DNA of the CDR3 is TGTGCCAGCAGCTTAGGGACAGGGGGCCCCGGGGACGAGCAGTACTTC. Translating it yields CASSLGTGGPGDEQYF.

J is TRBJ2-1 and V is TRBV9; 11 bases match TRBD1. Trimming cost V 3 bases and J 6 bases; bases outside gene matches: 2. The CDR3 spans 14 residues. The germline V gene encodes CDR1 SGDLS and CDR2 YYNGEE. The CDR3 here is CASSAGTGGNEQFF. Written as DNA, the CDR3 is TGTGCCAGCAGCGCTGGGACAGGGGGCAATGAGCAGTTCTTC. Full variable domain (remainder filled in from reference TRBV9 and TRBJ2-1): DSGVTQTPKHLITATGQRVTLRCSPRSGDLSVYWYQQSLDQGLQFLIQYYNGEERAKGNILERFSAQQFPDLHSELNLSSLELGDSALYFCASSAGTGGNEQFFGPGTRLTVL.

The chain joins TRBV11-3 to TRBJ2-1, with a weak D call TRBD1 (6 bases). Trimming took 3 bases from V and 2 from J, leaving 8 bases between them. Germline V gene sequence: CDR1 SGHNT, CDR2 YENEEA. The CDR3 loop spans 14 amino acids. DNA of the CDR3: TGTGCCAGCAGCTTTGAGGGGGCCTACAATGAGCAGTTCTTC. Translation: CASSFEGAYNEQFF. Full variable domain (remainder filled in from reference TRBV11-3 and TRBJ2-1): EAGVVQSPRYKIIEKKQPVAFWCNPISGHNTLYWYLQNLGQGPELLIRYENEEAVDDSQLPKDRFSAERLKGVDSTLKIQPAELGDSAVYLCASSFEGAYNEQFFGPGTRLTVL.

The rearrangement links TRBV29-1 to TRBJ2-2, with TRBD1 as a possible D gene (5 bases). Germline V gene lookup returns CDR1 SQVTM and CDR2 ANQGSEA. This CDR3 contains 13 residues. With 6 bases removed from V and 2 bases from J, the gap between germline ends came to 10 bases. CDR3 sequence (DNA): TGCAGCGTCAAGACAGAAAACACCGGGGAGCTGTTTTTT. Translation: CSVKTENTGELFF.

The chain combines TRBV25-1 with TRBJ1-1; TRBD1 matches at 9 bases. The ends lost 2 bases at V and 10 bases at J; junction bases unmatched: 11. CDR3 length: 15 amino acids. Germline V lookup: CDR1 MGHDK, CDR2 SYGVNS. As DNA, the CDR3 is TGTGCCAGCAGTGAACGGAGGACAGGGGTGGCAGTAGCTTTCTTT. Its protein product is CASSERRTGVAVAFF.

The V call is TRBV6-5, the J call TRBJ1-5; 8 nucleotides agree with TRBD1. This CDR3 spans 13 amino acids. With V trimmed by 6 bases and J by 9 bases, 7 bases remained unmatched. CDR1 and CDR2 from the germline V gene are MNHEY and SVGAGI. For the CDR3, the DNA is TGTGCCAGCAGGGGACAGGATTTTGGGCCCCAGCATTTT. The encoded protein is CASRGQDFGPQHF.

V is TRBV18 and J is TRBJ2-6, with unresolved D. Germline values: CDR1 KGHSH, CDR2 LQKENI. CDR3 length: 17 residues. Trimming left V 2 bases short and J 0 bases short, with 11 bases between. The CDR3 nucleotides read TGTGCCAGCTCACCAGGTACAGCTTACTCTGGGGCCAACGTCCTGACTTTC. This encodes CASSPGTAYSGANVLTF.

This chain connects TRBV5-1 to TRBJ2-1; 8 positions agree with TRBD1. Germline V gene lookup returns CDR1 SGHRS and CDR2 YFSETQ. The CDR3 length is 16 residues. V trimming: 4 bases; J trimming: 0 bases; junction bases outside the gene matches: 6. CDR3 DNA sequence: TGCGCCAGCAGCGCGAACGGACAGGGCTCCTACAATGAGCAGTTCTTC. Protein product: CASSANGQGSYNEQFF.

The V call is TRBV7-8, the J call TRBJ1-1; no clear D. V shed 5 bases and J shed 5 bases, with 9 bases lying between them. From germline, CDR1 is SGHVS and CDR2 FQNEAQ. This CDR3 contains 12 residues. CDR3 loop: CASSRGGTEAFF. For the CDR3, the DNA is TGTGCCAGCAGCCGGGGAGGAACTGAAGCTTTCTTT.